The 21 T cell receptor beta chains below all came from one sample that was sequenced in a study of preoperative IRX-2 immunotherapy in early breast cancer (dated 2019 in TCRdb). Libraries were made using the immunoSEQ multiplex PCR assay. TCRdb retrieved this table from immuneACCESS and kept in-frame rearrangements only. Not all clones are present; in checked studies, unresolved V genes account for under half, and no reason is known for the remainder. The sample records 30,000 to 35,000 clones, roughly 96% of which are singletons. The biggest ten clones account for 5% to 7.5% of the sample. Reading the label with the study, this specimen's treatment or condition is: preoperative locoregional IRX-2 cytokine immunotherapy. This material was obtained from a patient treated with IRX-2 immunotherapy. These receptors were collected from a human donor with breast cancer.

The V and J genes are TRBV6-6 and TRBJ1-2; D is possibly TRBD1 (5 bases). Trimming left V 6 bases short and J 3 bases short, with 11 bases between. This CDR3 region has 13 residues. Germline V gene sequence: CDR1 MNHNY, CDR2 SVGAGI (reference sequence). The CDR3 spells CASRSGADYGYTF. The CDR3 DNA reads as TGTGCCAGCAGATCTGGGGCGGACTATGGCTACACCTTC.

The CDR3 sequence: CASSQAQSNSPLHF. In DNA, the CDR3 is TGCGCCAGCAGCCAAGCACAGAGTAATTCACCCCTCCACTTT. The chain links TRBV4-3 to TRBJ1-6; no clear D. CDR1 is LGHNA, CDR2 YSLEER, per germline. V gave up 1 base and J gave up 6 bases, with 7 bases separating them. CDR3 length: 14 amino acids.

The chain is built from TRBV9 and TRBJ2-5; D may match TRBD1 or TRBD2 (5 bases each). Trimming pared 7 bases from V and 6 bases from J, leaving 7 bases between. This CDR3 has 10 residues. CDR1 is SGDLS and CDR2 is YYNGEE in the germline V gene. For the CDR3, the DNA is TGTGCCAGCGGGGGAAAGACCCAGTACTTC. It encodes CASGGKTQYF.

As for this clone: At one boundary the junction diverges from the germline segment, which might be a read error. The rearrangement uses TRBV4-1 and TRBJ1-3; weak D call: TRBD1 (6 bases). Germline assignment: CDR1 MGHRA and CDR2 YSYEKL. The CDR3 contains 14 residues. CDR3 sequence reads: CASSQIGTSDPHLF. CDR3 bases: TGCGCCAGCAGCCAGATCGGGACATCCGACCCACACCTCTTT.

The chain joins TRBV5-1 to TRBJ2-1; D may be TRBD2 (5 bases). Germline V gene lookup returns CDR1 SGHRS and CDR2 YFSETQ. This CDR3 is 16 amino acids long. Between the trimmed V and J ends, which lost 0 bases and 4 bases, there was a span of 14 bases. CDR3 loop: CASSLVVSGVYNEQFF. Here the CDR3 DNA reads TGCGCCAGCAGCTTGGTAGTCTCCGGGGTTTACAATGAGCAGTTCTTC.

This clone has a single count. The rearrangement uses TRBV7-9 and TRBJ1-2; TRBD1 matches 10 bases. V lost 5 bases to trimming and J lost 6 bases; unmatched junction nucleotides: 6. Germline lookup yields CDR1 SEHNR and CDR2 FQNEAQ (reference sequence). The CDR3 totals 14 residues. The CDR3 DNA reads TGTGCCAGCAGCCCAGGGACAGGGGTCCATGGCTACACCTTC. This sequence encodes CASSPGTGVHGYTF.

The gene calls are TRBV7-2 and TRBJ2-3; the D gene is possibly TRBD2 (6 bases). The CDR3 runs to 15 residues. Germline V gene sequence: CDR1 SGHTA, CDR2 FQGNSA. Trimming removed 4 bases at V and 6 bases at J, with 17 bases between. CDR3: CASSSQLAAADTQYF. CDR3 sequence (DNA): TGTGCCAGCAGCTCCCAACTAGCAGCCGCCGATACGCAGTATTTT.

The chain recombines TRBV28 with TRBJ2-5; TRBD1 aligns across 10 bases. V dropped 2 bases and J dropped 3; count of bases not matched to a gene: 6. Germline CDR1 and CDR2: MDHEN and SYDVKM. The CDR3 totals 16 residues. The chain's CDR3 is CASSLATGGLKETQYF. The CDR3 region has the DNA TGTGCCAGCAGTTTAGCGACAGGGGGCCTCAAAGAGACCCAGTACTTC.

The chain links TRBV5-1 to TRBJ2-3; D gene uncertain. The CDR3 loop spans 16 amino acids. Germline loops: CDR1 SGHRS, CDR2 YFSETQ. Trimming removed 1 base from V and 2 bases from J, with 14 bases in between. This CDR3 reads CASSLRPRVDTDTQYF. CDR3 sequence (DNA): TGCGCCAGCAGCTTGAGACCTCGGGTCGACACAGATACGCAGTATTTT. The whole variable domain, remainder taken from reference TRBV5-1 and TRBJ2-3, is KAGVTQTPRYLIKTRGQQVTLSCSPISGHRSVSWYQQTPGQGLQFLFEYFSETQRNKGNFPGRFSGRQFSNSRSEMNVSTLELGDSALYLCASSLRPRVDTDTQYFGPGTRLTVL.

The V and J genes are TRBV13 and TRBJ2-1, with TRBD2 identical over 14 bases. Germline V lookup: CDR1 PRHDT, CDR2 FYEKMQ (reference sequence). The CDR3 sequence is 16 residues long. V dropped 4 bases and J dropped 8; count of bases not matched to a gene: 7. This chain's CDR3 is CASSSMTSGGAHEQFF. In DNA, the CDR3 is TGTGCCAGCAGCTCTATGACTAGCGGGGGGGCCCATGAGCAGTTCTTC.

This clone has only one observation. The chain couples TRBV5-1 to TRBJ2-7, with D possibly being TRBD1 (5 bases). V lost 0 bases, J lost 6 bases, and 19 bases lay in between. The CDR3 length is 16 residues. Germline V gene lookup returns CDR1 SGHRS and CDR2 YFSETQ. The CDR3 bases are TGCGCCAGCAGCTTGGAAGGGGTTTCAGTTTTGCGCGAGCAGTACTTC. It codes for CASSLEGVSVLREQYF.

The CDR3 bases are TGTGACCAGATCGACGAGCAGTACTTC. It specifies CDQIDEQYF. The chain is built from TRBV3-2 and TRBJ2-7; TRBD1, as called in the table, went unchecked against the DNA. TRBV3-2 is designated a pseudogene. CDR3 length equals 9 residues.

The V call is TRBV14, the J call TRBJ1-2; D unclear. CDR3 size: 14 residues. CDR1 and CDR2 from the germline V gene are SGHDN and FVKESK. Trimming removed 5 bases from V and 4 bases from J, with 14 bases in between. The CDR3 sequence is CASSFDAYTYGYTF. Here the CDR3 DNA reads TGTGCCAGCAGCTTTGACGCATACACCTATGGCTACACCTTC.

The V call is TRBV29-1, the J call TRBJ2-7, with 9 positions matching TRBD2. The CDR3 is 14 amino acids. Looked up from germline, CDR1 is SQVTM and CDR2 is ANQGSEA. The trim removed 7 bases at V and 0 bases at J, leaving 7 bases unmatched. The chain's CDR3 is CSAGGGGSSYEQYF. CDR3 DNA: TGCAGCGCCGGCGGGGGGGGGAGCTCCTACGAGCAGTACTTC.

The genes are TRBV7-6 and TRBJ1-2; no clear D. Between the trimmed V and J ends, which lost 3 bases and 3 bases, there was a span of 14 bases. Germline V gives CDR1 SGHVS, CDR2 FNYEAQ. The CDR3 has 15 amino acids. The CDR3 DNA reads as TGTGCCAGCAGCTTCACCGCCGCTTTCTACTATGGCTACACCTTC. Protein: CASSFTAAFYYGYTF.

This chain joins TRBV5-8 and TRBJ2-7; D assignment may be TRBD1 or TRBD2 (5 bases each). CDR1 is SGHTS, CDR2 YDEGEE, per germline. Trimming took off 3 bases at V and 0 bases at J, with 10 bases between the two ends. The CDR3 sequence is 14 residues long. The CDR3 region is CASSYGTDSYEQYF. The CDR3 bases are TGTGCCAGCAGCTACGGGACGGACTCCTACGAGCAGTACTTC.

The gene calls are TRBV5-1 and TRBJ2-5, with D perhaps being TRBD1 or TRBD2 (5 bases each). The CDR3 covers 16 residues. In germline, CDR1 is SGHRS, CDR2 YFSETQ. Trimming left V 4 bases short and J 4 bases short, with 20 bases between. The CDR3 DNA reads TGCGCCAGCAGCCTCAGGGACCAGGGAGCCGGAGAGACCCAGTACTTC. Translated, it gives CASSLRDQGAGETQYF. The variable domain in full, completed from reference TRBV5-1 and TRBJ2-5, reads KAGVTQTPRYLIKTRGQQVTLSCSPISGHRSVSWYQQTPGQGLQFLFEYFSETQRNKGNFPGRFSGRQFSNSRSEMNVSTLELGDSALYLCASSLRDQGAGETQYFGPGTRLLVL.

J is TRBJ1-5 and V is TRBV2; D possibly corresponds to TRBD1 (5 bases). The CDR3 consists of 18 residues. Germline V lookup: CDR1 SNHLY, CDR2 FYNNEI. Trimming pared 4 bases from V and 2 bases from J, leaving 21 bases between. The CDR3 here is CASSAGRSLVIGNQPQHF. CDR3 nucleotide sequence: TGTGCCAGCAGTGCGGGACGGAGCCTCGTCATCGGCAATCAGCCCCAGCATTTT.

The CDR3 region is CASSRGVGIGVTQYF. The CDR3 region has the DNA TGTGCCAGCAGCCGCGGGGTGGGGATCGGGGTTACGCAGTATTTT. The V gene is TRBV6-6, the J gene TRBJ2-3; tentative D call: TRBD2 (6 bases). The CDR3 runs 15 residues. The germline gives CDR1 MNHNY, CDR2 SVGAGI (reference sequence). Trimming removed 6 bases from V and 8 bases from J, with 21 bases in between.

CDR3 sequence (DNA): TGTGCCAGCAGCTCCTCTGGTAGCGGGAGAAGGAATGAGCAGTTCTTC. This translates into CASSSSGSGRRNEQFF. This chain uses TRBV7-3 with TRBJ2-1, with 9 bases aligning to TRBD2. After removal of 4 bases from V and 7 bases from J, the junction contained 11 bases not matched to a gene. This CDR3 has 16 residues. Germline V gene lookup returns CDR1 SGHTA and CDR2 FQGTGA.

The chain uses TRBV27 and TRBJ2-2, with 7 bases fitting TRBD1. J was trimmed by 6 bases and V by 7 bases; bases with no gene match: 8. Germline-derived CDR1 and CDR2 are MNHEY and SMNVEV (reference sequence). CDR3 size: 14 residues. The CDR3 DNA sequence: TGTGCCAGCAAAAACGGACAGGTAGCCGGGGAGCTGTTTTTT. Residues: CASKNGQVAGELFF.